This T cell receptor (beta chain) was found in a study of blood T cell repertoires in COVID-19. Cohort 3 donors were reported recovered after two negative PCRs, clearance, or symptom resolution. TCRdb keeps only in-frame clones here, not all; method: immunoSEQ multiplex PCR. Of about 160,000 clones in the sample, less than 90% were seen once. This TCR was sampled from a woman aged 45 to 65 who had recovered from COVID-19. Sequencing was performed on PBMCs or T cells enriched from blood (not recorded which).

In DNA form, the CDR3 reads TGTGCCATCAGGGACAGGGTGGGCACTGAAGCTTTCTTT. Protein product: CAIRDRVGTEAFF. The gene calls are TRBV10-3 and TRBJ1-1; TRBD1 matches 8 bases. The V segment lost 6 bases and the J segment 4 bases; nucleotides outside the gene matches: 4. Germline CDR1 is ENHRY and CDR2 is SYGVKD. CDR3 length: 13 amino acids.